Presented here are 8 T cell receptor beta chains from one specimen sequenced in a study of blood T cell repertoires in COVID-19 (dated by TCRdb to the early 2020s). Receptor libraries were prepared by the immunoSEQ multiplex PCR assay. TCRdb mirrors the immuneACCESS table, restricted to in-frame sequences. Some clones are absent from its copies; in checked studies, under half trace to an unresolved V gene, and the reason for the others is unknown. This sample holds 100,000 to 150,000 clones; more than 70% were observed only once. The ten biggest clones cover 5.9% of the sample. Sequences were obtained from peripheral blood. The source is a man older than 75 with active or convalescent COVID-19.

This chain joins TRBV24-1 and TRBJ1-2; D remains unclear. V shed 3 bases and J shed 3 bases, with 4 bases lying between them. The CDR3 loop spans 12 amino acids. The germline V gene has CDR1 KGHDR and CDR2 SFDVKD. The CDR3 loop reads CATSDGHYGYTF. For the CDR3, the DNA is TGTGCCACCAGTGATGGGCACTATGGCTACACCTTC.

Written as DNA, the CDR3 is TGTGCCAGCAGCCACCTAAGAGGGACAGACCCGTCCATGAACACTGAAGCTTTCTTT. This translates into CASSHLRGTDPSMNTEAFF. The V gene is TRBV14, the J gene TRBJ1-1; TRBD1 aligns across 7 bases. The germline gives CDR1 SGHDN, CDR2 FVKESK. V dropped 3 bases and J dropped 0; count of bases not matched to a gene: 16. The CDR3 runs 19 residues.

The rearrangement uses TRBV29-1 and TRBJ1-1; 9 positions agree with TRBD1. The CDR3 consists of 13 residues. Germline V gene lookup returns CDR1 SQVTM and CDR2 ANQGSEA. J lost 2 bases, V lost 7 bases, and 5 bases had no gene match. Written as DNA, the CDR3 is TGCAGCGGCTTGACAGGGGGTAACACTGAAGCTTTCTTT. Encoded protein: CSGLTGGNTEAFF.

The V and J genes are TRBV27 and TRBJ1-2; possibly TRBD1 for D (6 bases). The CDR3 totals 15 residues. Germline V gives CDR1 MNHEY, CDR2 SMNVEV (reference sequence). Trimming took off 5 bases at V and 6 bases at J, with 19 bases between the two ends. In nucleotides, the CDR3 is TGTGCCAGCAGTCCCCGACAGGAAACTTACCATGGCTACACCTTC. It is translated as CASSPRQETYHGYTF.

The chain links TRBV7-2 to TRBJ2-1, with a tentative D call TRBD2 (5 bases). Trimming removed 1 base from V and 9 bases from J, with 13 bases in between. This CDR3 is 14 amino acids long. Germline CDR1 is SGHTA and CDR2 is FQGNSA. CDR3 nucleotide sequence: TGTGCCAGCAGCTTAGTATGGGTCGGAGGTGAGCAGTTCTTC. Translated: CASSLVWVGGEQFF. Variable domain in full (rest from reference TRBV7-2 and TRBJ2-1): GAGVSQSPSNKVTEKGKDVELRCDPISGHTALYWYRQSLGQGLEFLIYFQGNSAPDKSGLPSDRFSAERTGGSVSTLTIQRTQQEDSAVYLCASSLVWVGGEQFFGPGTRLTVL.

The chain uses TRBV7-3 and TRBJ1-1; 7 nucleotides line up with TRBD1. Trimming at V came to 1 base and at J to 4 bases, leaving 9 bases not matched to a gene. Germline CDR1 reads SGHTA; CDR2 reads FQGTGA. This CDR3 has 16 amino acids. The DNA of the CDR3 is TGTGCCAGCAGCTTAAGGGGACAGACCCCAGGCACTGAAGCTTTCTTT. Translating gives CASSLRGQTPGTEAFF.

The CDR3 DNA sequence: TGTGCCAGCAGCGTAGGTAGTTGGCTAGCGGGGGCAGATACGCAGTATTTT. It specifies CASSVGSWLAGADTQYF. The chain has TRBV9 and TRBJ2-3; 10 bases line up with TRBD2. The J segment lost 4 bases and the V segment lost 0 bases, leaving 8 bases of the junction unmatched. There are 17 residues in the CDR3. The germline V gene has CDR1 SGDLS and CDR2 YYNGEE.

The chain is built from TRBV30 and TRBJ1-2, with TRBD1 identical over 8 bases. V lost 1 base to trimming and J lost 4 bases; unmatched junction nucleotides: 14. Germline lookup yields CDR1 GTSNPN and CDR2 SVGIG (reference sequence). The CDR3 loop spans 17 amino acids. This CDR3 reads CAWSALGDRGLTYGYTF. The CDR3 region has the DNA TGTGCCTGGAGTGCCCTTGGTGACAGGGGACTGACCTATGGCTACACCTTC.